This TCR beta chain was documented in a study of T cell responses to AZD1222 COVID-19 vaccine. Broader study findings: Every sample of the repertoires postdated the peak T cell response.

Notes on this clone: What it binds is unknown.

TCRdb's copy holds only in-frame clones and misses some; the assay was immunoSEQ multiplex PCR. The sample yields tens of thousands of clones, approximately 80% seen once. The CDR3 consists of 14 residues. With 3 bases clipped from V and 7 bases from J, the junction kept 7 bases outside the gene matches. CDR1 is MNHEY, CDR2 SMNVEV, per germline (reference sequence). The sequencing used peripheral blood, collected 28 days after the second AZD1222 dose. The chain joins TRBV27 to TRBJ2-7; TRBD1 agrees at 9 bases. This sequence was found in an adult who received the AZD1222 COVID-19 vaccine. DNA of the CDR3: TGTGCCAGCAGTTTTTCCGGGACAGGGCTTGAGCAGTACTTC. Translated, it gives CASSFSGTGLEQYF.